The 9 T cell receptor beta chains below come from one sample, sequenced in a study of shared T cell receptors in the human thymus. Assay used: immunoSEQ multiplex PCR; TCRdb lists only in-frame clones, some missing. The table shows more than 550,000 clones, with 80% to 90% occurring only once. This sample was shared with a second study, whose subject was human thymus T cells.

Sequences were obtained from thymocytes. The receptors here all came from a girl under three years old with a congenital heart defect.

V gene TRBV4-3 combines with J gene TRBJ1-2; TRBD1 aligns across 7 bases. Trimming cost V 2 bases and J 13 bases; bases outside gene matches: 19. The CDR3 length is 16 residues. Per the germline V gene, CDR1 is LGHNA and CDR2 is YSLEER. The CDR3 bases are TGCGCCAGCAGCCAAAAAAAAGGAGGACAACAGGGGCGAGCCACCTTC. Encoded protein: CASSQKKGGQQGRATF.

The chain carries TRBV6-1 and TRBJ2-3, with 11 bases lining up with TRBD1. Germline V gene lookup returns CDR1 MNHNS and CDR2 SASEGT. With 4 bases clipped from V and 3 bases from J, the junction kept 3 bases outside the gene matches. CDR3 length: 15 residues. The CDR3 region is CASSGGQGGTDTQYF. In DNA form, the CDR3 reads TGTGCCAGCAGTGGGGGACAGGGGGGTACAGATACGCAGTATTTT.

CDR3 residues: CASSLTRSPLHF. CDR3 sequence (DNA): TGTGCCAGCAGCTTAACGCGGTCACCCCTCCACTTT. This rearrangement joins TRBV7-8 to TRBJ1-6; the D is unclear. Trimming removed 2 bases from V and 10 bases from J, with 6 bases in between. The CDR3 runs 12 residues. Germline assignment: CDR1 SGHVS and CDR2 FQNEAQ.

The chain uses TRBV7-2 and TRBJ2-3; 14 bases align to TRBD2. The V gene's germline CDR1 is SGHTA and CDR2 FQGNSA. The CDR3 contains 18 residues. The junction had 12 bases not matched to a gene; V was cut back by 5 bases and J by 5 bases. The CDR3 region is CASSPRTSGGCQGDTQYF. The DNA for the CDR3 is TGTGCCAGCAGCCCGCGGACTAGCGGGGGGTGCCAGGGAGATACGCAGTATTTT. Full variable domain (outside the CDR3, taken from reference TRBV7-2 and TRBJ2-3): GAGVSQSPSNKVTEKGKDVELRCDPISGHTALYWYRQSLGQGLEFLIYFQGNSAPDKSGLPSDRFSAERTGGSVSTLTIQRTQQEDSAVYLCASSPRTSGGCQGDTQYFGPGTRLTVL.

This chain connects TRBV4-1 to TRBJ1-5; D possibly corresponds to TRBD1 (5 bases). V lost 1 base and J 0 bases, leaving 10 bases between the germline ends. This CDR3 is 16 amino acids long. Germline V gene data show CDR1 as MGHRA and CDR2 as YSYEKL. The CDR3 DNA reads as TGCGCCAGCAGCCAAGCTGGGACTTTTAGCAATCAGCCCCAGCATTTT. Translated: CASSQAGTFSNQPQHF.

The chain couples TRBV6-5 to TRBJ1-5; the D gene is possibly TRBD1 (5 bases). Per the germline V gene, CDR1 is MNHEY and CDR2 is SVGAGI. CDR3 length equals 14 residues. Trimming removed 3 bases at V and 6 bases at J, with 12 bases between. Here the CDR3 DNA reads TGTGCCAGCAGTTATGGGAGGGGCTCTCAGCCCCAGCATTTT. It specifies CASSYGRGSQPQHF.

This clone was seen only once. V gene TRBV12-5 combines with J gene TRBJ2-1; D is unclear. This CDR3 region has 12 residues. CDR1 is LGHNT, CDR2 FRNRAP, per germline. Trimming cost V 5 bases and J 12 bases, with 14 bases left between them. CDR3 loop: CASGVDATGQFF. As DNA, the CDR3 is TGTGCTAGTGGTGTGGACGCGACGGGGCAGTTCTTC.

The chain is built from TRBV5-1 and TRBJ2-1, with TRBD2 matching over 13 bases. This CDR3 is built from 20 residues. Germline V gene lookup returns CDR1 SGHRS and CDR2 YFSETQ. After removal of 2 bases from V and 0 bases from J, the junction contained 11 bases not matched to a gene. The CDR3, as DNA: TGCGCCAGCAGCTTCAATAAAGGACTAGCGGGGGCCAGCTCCTACAATGAGCAGTTCTTC. Translating gives CASSFNKGLAGASSYNEQFF.

The CDR3 DNA reads as TGCGCCAGCAGCTCCTCGGGACCTCGGGAGGAGAACACTGAAGCTTTCTTT. Its translation is CASSSSGPREENTEAFF. The V call is TRBV5-1, the J call TRBJ1-1, with a tentative D call TRBD1 (5 bases). Germline values: CDR1 SGHRS, CDR2 YFSETQ. Trimming took off 3 bases at V and 1 base at J, with 19 bases between the two ends. The CDR3 spans 17 residues. Variable domain in full (rest from reference TRBV5-1 and TRBJ1-1): KAGVTQTPRYLIKTRGQQVTLSCSPISGHRSVSWYQQTPGQGLQFLFEYFSETQRNKGNFPGRFSGRQFSNSRSEMNVSTLELGDSALYLCASSSSGPREENTEAFFGQGTRLTVV.